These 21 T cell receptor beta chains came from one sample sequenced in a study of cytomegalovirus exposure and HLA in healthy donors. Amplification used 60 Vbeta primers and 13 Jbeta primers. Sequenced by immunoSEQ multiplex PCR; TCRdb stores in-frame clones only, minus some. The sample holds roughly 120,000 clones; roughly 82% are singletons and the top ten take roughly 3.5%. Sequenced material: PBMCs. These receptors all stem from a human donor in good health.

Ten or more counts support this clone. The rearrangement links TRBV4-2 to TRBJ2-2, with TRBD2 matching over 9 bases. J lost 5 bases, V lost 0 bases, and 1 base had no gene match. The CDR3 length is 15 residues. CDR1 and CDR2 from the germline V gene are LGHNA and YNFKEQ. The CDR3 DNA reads TGTGCCAGCAGCCAAGATCTAGCGGGGACCGGGGAGCTGTTTTTT. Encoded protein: CASSQDLAGTGELFF.

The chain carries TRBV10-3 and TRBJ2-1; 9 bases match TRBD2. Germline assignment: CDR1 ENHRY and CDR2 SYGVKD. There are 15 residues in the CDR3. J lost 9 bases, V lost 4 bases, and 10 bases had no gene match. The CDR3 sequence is CAISGSASGMSEQFF. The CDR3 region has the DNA TGTGCCATCAGTGGTTCGGCTAGCGGGATGAGTGAGCAGTTCTTC.

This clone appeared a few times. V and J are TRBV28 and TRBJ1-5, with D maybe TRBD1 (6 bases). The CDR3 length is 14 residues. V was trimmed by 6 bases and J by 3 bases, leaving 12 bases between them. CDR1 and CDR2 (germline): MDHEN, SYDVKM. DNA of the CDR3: TGTGCCAGCAGGGAAGGACAGTACAATCAGCCCCAGCATTTT. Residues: CASREGQYNQPQHF.

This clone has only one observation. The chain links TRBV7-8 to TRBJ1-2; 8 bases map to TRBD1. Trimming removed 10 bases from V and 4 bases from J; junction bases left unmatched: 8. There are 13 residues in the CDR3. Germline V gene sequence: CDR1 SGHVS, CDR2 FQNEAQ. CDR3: CATTGGQIYGYTF. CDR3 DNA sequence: TGTGCCACCACAGGGGGACAAATCTATGGCTACACCTTC.

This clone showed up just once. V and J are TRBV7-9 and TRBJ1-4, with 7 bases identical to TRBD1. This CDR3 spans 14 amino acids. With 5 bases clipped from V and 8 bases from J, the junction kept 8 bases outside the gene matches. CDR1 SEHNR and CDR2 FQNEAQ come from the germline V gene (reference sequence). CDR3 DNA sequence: TGTGCCAGCAGCCACAGGGGAAGTGGGGAAAAACTGTTTTTT. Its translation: CASSHRGSGEKLFF.

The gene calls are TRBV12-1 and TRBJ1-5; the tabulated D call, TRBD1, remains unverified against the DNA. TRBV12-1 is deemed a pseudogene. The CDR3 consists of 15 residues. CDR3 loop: CASSSRDRYNQPQHF. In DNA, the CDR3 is TGTGCCAGCAGCTCGCGCGACAGATACAATCAGCCCCAGCATTTT.

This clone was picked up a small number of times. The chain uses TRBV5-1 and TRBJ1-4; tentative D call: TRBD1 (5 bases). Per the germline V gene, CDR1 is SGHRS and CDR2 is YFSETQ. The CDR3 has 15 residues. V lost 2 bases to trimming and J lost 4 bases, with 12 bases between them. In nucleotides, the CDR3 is TGCGCCAGCAGCTTATCGGGGGGGGATAATGAAAAACTGTTTTTT. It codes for CASSLSGGDNEKLFF.

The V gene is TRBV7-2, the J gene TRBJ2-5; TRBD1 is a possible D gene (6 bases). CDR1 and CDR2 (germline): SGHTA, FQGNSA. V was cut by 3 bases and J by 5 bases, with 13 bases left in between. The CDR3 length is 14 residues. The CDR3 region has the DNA TGTGCCAGCAGCTTCCAGCAGGGGCGGGAGACCCAGTACTTC. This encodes CASSFQQGRETQYF. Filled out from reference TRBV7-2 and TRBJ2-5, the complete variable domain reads GAGVSQSPSNKVTEKGKDVELRCDPISGHTALYWYRQSLGQGLEFLIYFQGNSAPDKSGLPSDRFSAERTGGSVSTLTIQRTQQEDSAVYLCASSFQQGRETQYFGPGTRLLVL.

The CDR3 protein is CASSIFQGVETQYF. The CDR3 coding sequence is TGTGCCAGTAGTATATTTCAGGGGGTGGAGACCCAGTACTTC. The chain links TRBV19 to TRBJ2-5, with TRBD1 matching over 7 bases. The CDR3 has 14 residues. The germline V gene encodes CDR1 LNHDA and CDR2 SQIVND (reference sequence). Trimming took 2 bases from V and 5 from J; bases not matched to a gene: 5. The full variable domain, with the rest looked up from reference TRBV19 and TRBJ2-5, is DGGITQSPKYLFRKEGQNVTLSCEQNLNHDAMYWYRQDPGQGLRLIYYSQIVNDFQKGDIAEGYSVSREKKESFPLTVTSAQKNPTAFYLCASSIFQGVETQYFGPGTRLLVL.

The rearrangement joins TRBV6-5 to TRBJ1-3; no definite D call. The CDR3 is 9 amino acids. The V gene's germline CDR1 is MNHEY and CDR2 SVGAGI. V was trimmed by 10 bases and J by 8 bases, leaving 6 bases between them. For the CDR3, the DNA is TGTGCCATAGTTTACACCATATATTTT. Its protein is CAIVYTIYF.

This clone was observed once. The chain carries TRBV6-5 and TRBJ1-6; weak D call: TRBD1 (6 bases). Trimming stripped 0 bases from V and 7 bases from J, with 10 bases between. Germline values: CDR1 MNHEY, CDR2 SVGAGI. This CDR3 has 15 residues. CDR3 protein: CASSYSGGQNSPLHF. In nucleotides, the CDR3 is TGTGCCAGCAGTTACTCCGGGGGGCAAAATTCACCCCTCCACTTT.

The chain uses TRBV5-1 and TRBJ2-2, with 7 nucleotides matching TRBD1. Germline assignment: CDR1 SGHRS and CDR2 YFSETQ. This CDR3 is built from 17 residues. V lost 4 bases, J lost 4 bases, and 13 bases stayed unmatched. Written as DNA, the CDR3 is TGCGCCAGCAGCCGCGATTTAACAGGGGCTGGCACCGGGGAGCTGTTTTTT. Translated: CASSRDLTGAGTGELFF.

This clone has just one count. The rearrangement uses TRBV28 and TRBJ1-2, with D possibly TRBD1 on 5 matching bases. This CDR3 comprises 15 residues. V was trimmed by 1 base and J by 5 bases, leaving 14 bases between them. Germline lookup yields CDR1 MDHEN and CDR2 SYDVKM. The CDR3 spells CASSLSPGGWYGYTF. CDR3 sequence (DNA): TGTGCCAGCAGTTTATCCCCCGGGGGGTGGTATGGCTACACCTTC.

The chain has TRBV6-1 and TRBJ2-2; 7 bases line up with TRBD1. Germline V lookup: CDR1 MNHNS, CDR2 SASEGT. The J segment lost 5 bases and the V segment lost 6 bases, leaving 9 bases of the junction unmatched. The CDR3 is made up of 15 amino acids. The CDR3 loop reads CASSDDRVKTGELFF. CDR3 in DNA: TGTGCCAGCAGCGATGACAGGGTCAAGACCGGGGAGCTGTTTTTT.

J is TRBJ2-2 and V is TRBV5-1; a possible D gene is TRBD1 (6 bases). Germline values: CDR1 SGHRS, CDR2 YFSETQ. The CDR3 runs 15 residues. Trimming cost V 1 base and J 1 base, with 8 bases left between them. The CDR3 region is CASSLTTGNTGELFF. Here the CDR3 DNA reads TGCGCCAGCAGCTTGACGACAGGGAACACCGGGGAGCTGTTTTTT.

The CDR3 DNA reads TGTGCCAGCAGCCCAAACCACGGACAGCTCTCCTACAATGAGCAGTTCTTC. As protein: CASSPNHGQLSYNEQFF. The genes are TRBV13 and TRBJ2-1; tentatively, D is TRBD1 (6 bases). Between the trimmed V and J ends, which lost 5 bases and 0 bases, there was a span of 17 bases. Germline V CDR1 and CDR2: PRHDT, FYEKMQ (reference sequence). This CDR3 has 17 amino acids.

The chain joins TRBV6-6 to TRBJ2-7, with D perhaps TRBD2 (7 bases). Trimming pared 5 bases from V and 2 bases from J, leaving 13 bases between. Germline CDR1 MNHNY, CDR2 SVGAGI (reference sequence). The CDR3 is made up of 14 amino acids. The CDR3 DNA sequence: TGTGCCAGCAGTGGGGGGGCGGGACCCTACGAGCAGTACTTC. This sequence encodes CASSGGAGPYEQYF.

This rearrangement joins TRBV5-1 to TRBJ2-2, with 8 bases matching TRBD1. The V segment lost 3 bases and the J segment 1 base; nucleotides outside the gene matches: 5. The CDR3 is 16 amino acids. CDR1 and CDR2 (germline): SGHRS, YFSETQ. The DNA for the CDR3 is TGCGCCAGCAGCTGGACAGGGAGCGGGAACACCGGGGAGCTGTTTTTT. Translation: CASSWTGSGNTGELFF.

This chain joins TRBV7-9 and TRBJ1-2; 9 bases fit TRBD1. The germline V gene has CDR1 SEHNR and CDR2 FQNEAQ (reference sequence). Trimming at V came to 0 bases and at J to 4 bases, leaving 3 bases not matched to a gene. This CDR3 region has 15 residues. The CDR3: CASSLATGGGYGYTF. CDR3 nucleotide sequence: TGTGCCAGCAGCTTAGCCACAGGGGGCGGCTATGGCTACACCTTC. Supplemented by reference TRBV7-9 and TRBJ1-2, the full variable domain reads DTGVSQNPRHKITKRGQNVTFRCDPISEHNRLYWYRQTLGQGPEFLTYFQNEAQLEKSRLLSDRFSAERPKGSFSTLEIQRTEQGDSAMYLCASSLATGGGYGYTFGSGTRLTVV.

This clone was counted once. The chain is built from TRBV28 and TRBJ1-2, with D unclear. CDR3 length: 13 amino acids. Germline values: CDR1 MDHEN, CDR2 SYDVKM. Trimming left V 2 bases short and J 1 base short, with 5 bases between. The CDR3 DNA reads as TGTGCCAGCAGTTTAAACAGTAACTATGGCTACACCTTC. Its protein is CASSLNSNYGYTF.

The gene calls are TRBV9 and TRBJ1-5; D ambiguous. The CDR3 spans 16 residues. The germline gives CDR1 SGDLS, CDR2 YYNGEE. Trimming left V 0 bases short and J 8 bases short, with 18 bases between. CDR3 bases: TGTGCCAGCAGCGTAGGTGGGAGCTTCGGTCTAGAGCCCCAGCATTTT. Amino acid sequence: CASSVGGSFGLEPQHF.